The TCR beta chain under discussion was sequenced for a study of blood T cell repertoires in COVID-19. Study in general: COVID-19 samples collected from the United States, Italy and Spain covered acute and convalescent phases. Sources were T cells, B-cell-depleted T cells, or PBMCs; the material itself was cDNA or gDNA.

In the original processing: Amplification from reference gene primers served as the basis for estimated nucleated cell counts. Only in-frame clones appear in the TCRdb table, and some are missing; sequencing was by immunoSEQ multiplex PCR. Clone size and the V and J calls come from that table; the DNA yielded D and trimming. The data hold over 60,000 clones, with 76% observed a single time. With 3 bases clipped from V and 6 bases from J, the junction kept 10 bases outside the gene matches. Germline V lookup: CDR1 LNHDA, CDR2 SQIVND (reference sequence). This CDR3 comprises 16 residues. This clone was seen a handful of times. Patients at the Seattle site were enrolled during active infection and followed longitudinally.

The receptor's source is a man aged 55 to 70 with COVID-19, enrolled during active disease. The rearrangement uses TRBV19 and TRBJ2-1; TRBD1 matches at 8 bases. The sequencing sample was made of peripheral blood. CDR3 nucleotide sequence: TGTGCCAGTAGTATTCAACAGGGGGTCTATTCCAATGAGCAGTTCTTC. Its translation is CASSIQQGVYSNEQFF.